A single sample gave rise to the 23 T cell receptor beta chains below, sequenced in a study of blood T cells in healthy people across ages (dated by TCRdb to between 2014 and 2017). Library generation was performed with 5' RACE. Reads for this sample came from an Illumina HiSeq 2500. A second PCR of roughly 7 to 11 cycles was performed with a sample-barcoded 5' primer and a J-beta primer mix. The public reads were quality trimmed at Q25 with fastp and then assembled into clones with MiXCR by TCRdb, keeping productive beta chains. One record per CDR3 amino acid sequence lists the most common genes and DNA. Counted in this sample were over 1,300,000 distinct CDR3 sequences; 59% of them appeared once. The ten most abundant clones make up over 6.5% of the sample. Sample: blood. These receptors came from a young man in good health.

The chain is built from TRBV20-1 and TRBJ2-4; 7 bases are a match to TRBD2. Near its end, the DNA agrees better with TRBJ2-5, so the J call may be wrong. This CDR3 comprises 11 residues. Germline V gene data show CDR1 as DFQATT and CDR2 as SNEGSKA (reference sequence). The CDR3 protein is CSGAGQETQYF. CDR3 DNA sequence: TGCAGTGGAGCGGGGCAAGAGACCCAGTACTTC.

A single count supports this clonotype. The gene calls are TRBV6-5 and TRBJ2-3; D perhaps matches TRBD2 (5 bases). The germline V gene encodes CDR1 MNHEY and CDR2 SVGAGI. The CDR3 is 15 amino acids. The V end lost 7 bases, the J end lost 3 bases, and 17 bases lay between the germline ends. Written as DNA, the CDR3 is TGTGCCAGCACCTCTACGGGGAGTAGGACAGATACGCAGTATTTT. The encoded protein is CASTSTGSRTDTQYF.

The J gene is TRBJ1-2, the V gene TRBV7-9; D is unresolved. This CDR3 spans 13 amino acids. Germline CDR1 is SEHNR and CDR2 is FQNEAQ (reference sequence). V was cut by 1 base and J by 6 bases, with 9 bases left in between. The CDR3: CASSLVSSDGYTF. CDR3 nucleotide sequence: TGTGCCAGCAGCTTAGTTTCGTCGGATGGCTACACCTTC.

The chain is built from TRBV3-1 and TRBJ1-1; D ambiguous. The CDR3 has 14 residues. V lost 5 bases to trimming and J lost 7 bases, with 17 bases between them. Germline assignment: CDR1 LGHDT and CDR2 YNNKEL (reference sequence). The CDR3 reads CASSYRRASGEAFF. The DNA of the CDR3 is TGTGCCAGCAGCTACCGGAGGGCCTCGGGTGAAGCTTTCTTT. The complete variable domain, with remaining parts taken from reference TRBV3-1 and TRBJ1-1, reads DTAVSQTPKYLVTQMGNDKSIKCEQNLGHDTMYWYKQDSKKFLKIMFSYNNKELIINETVPNRFSPKSPDKAHLNLHINSLELGDSAVYFCASSYRRASGEAFFGQGTRLTVV.

The chain uses TRBV6-2 or TRBV6-3 and TRBJ2-5; the D is unclear. The V end was cut by 2 bases, the J end by 5 bases, with 6 bases between. Germline V gene sequence: CDR1 MNHEY, CDR2 SVGEGT. CDR3 length: 12 residues. The CDR3 DNA reads TGTGCCAGCAGTTACGGGCGGGAGACCCAGTACTTC. Translation: CASSYGRETQYF.

The J gene is TRBJ2-7, the V gene TRBV6-1; 9 nucleotides agree with TRBD1. The CDR3 runs 15 residues. Germline CDR1 is MNHNS and CDR2 is SASEGT. J lost 7 bases, V lost 6 bases, and 13 bases had no gene match. The CDR3: CASRQYGDREEEQYF. The CDR3 DNA reads TGTGCCAGCAGGCAGTACGGGGACAGGGAAGAGGAGCAGTACTTC.

The chain links TRBV10-2 to TRBJ2-5; 10 bases agree with TRBD2. TRBJ2-7 explains the end of the DNA better; the J call may be wrong. The CDR3 has 16 residues. Germline-derived CDR1 and CDR2 are WSHSY and SAAADI. CDR3 DNA sequence: TGCGCCAGCGGATTTGGCCTAGCGGGAGACCCCCACGAGCAGTACTTC. Its translation: CASGFGLAGDPHEQYF.

The rearrangement joins TRBV12-3 or TRBV12-4 to TRBJ2-1; D is uncertain. V lost 2 bases to trimming and J lost 3 bases, with 5 bases between them. The CDR3 is 13 residues long. Here the CDR3 DNA reads TGTGCCAGCAGTTTAAGGGTCTACAATGAGCAGTTCTTC. Its protein is CASSLRVYNEQFF.

This clonotype is a singleton in its sample. The chain couples TRBV27 to TRBJ2-3; maybe TRBD1 (6 bases). Germline CDR1 reads MNHEY; CDR2 reads SMNVEV (reference sequence). V shed 4 bases and J shed 6 bases, with 17 bases lying between them. This CDR3 is built from 15 residues. The CDR3 loop is CASSSGARGWDTQYF. The CDR3 DNA is TGTGCCAGCAGTTCAGGTGCCAGGGGATGGGATACGCAGTATTTT.

The chain employs TRBV12-3 or TRBV12-4 and TRBJ1-4; perhaps TRBD1 as D (6 bases). CDR3 length equals 14 residues. Between the trimmed V and J ends, which lost 1 base and 6 bases, there was a span of 9 bases. The CDR3: CASSLDRAHEKLFF. DNA of the CDR3: TGTGCCAGCAGTTTAGACAGGGCCCATGAAAAACTGTTTTTT.

The V gene is TRBV29-1, the J gene TRBJ1-2; D is unresolved. CDR3 length: 13 amino acids. Looked up from germline, CDR1 is SQVTM and CDR2 is ANQGSEA. The ends were cut back, 2 bases at V and 3 bases at J, with 10 bases in the middle. The CDR3 loop is CSVEFWEDYGYTF. In nucleotides, the CDR3 is TGCAGCGTTGAATTCTGGGAAGACTATGGCTACACCTTC.

This clonotype has a handful of counts. The chain couples TRBV10-1 to TRBJ1-4, with D possibly being TRBD1 (6 bases). Germline CDR1 WNHNN, CDR2 SYGVQD (reference sequence). Trimming shortened V by 6 bases and J by 11 bases, and 16 bases separated the two germline ends. This CDR3 spans 13 amino acids. The CDR3 sequence: CASSGTQTGKLFF. CDR3 DNA sequence: TGCGCCAGCAGCGGGACACAGACGGGGAAACTGTTTTTT.

The CDR3 protein is CASSQGSGENQPQHF. As DNA, the CDR3 is TGCGCCAGCAGCCAAGGAAGCGGCGAGAATCAGCCCCAGCATTTT. The chain combines TRBV4-1 with TRBJ1-5; D is unresolved. Germline V lookup: CDR1 MGHRA, CDR2 YSYEKL. The CDR3 contains 15 residues. The V end lost 1 base, the J end lost 4 bases, and 11 bases lay between the germline ends.

The J gene is TRBJ2-1, the V gene TRBV20-1; 7 bases are a match to TRBD1. After removal of 6 bases from V and 4 bases from J, the junction contained 12 bases not matched to a gene. This CDR3 has 15 residues. Germline CDR1 reads DFQATT; CDR2 reads SNEGSKA (reference sequence). The DNA for the CDR3 is TGCAGTGCAGACAACAGGGGATTCGGATACAATGAGCAGTTCTTC. It translates to CSADNRGFGYNEQFF.

The V and J genes are TRBV29-1 and TRBJ2-3, with TRBD2 matching over 9 bases. Germline V CDR1 and CDR2: SQVTM, ANQGSEA. The length of the CDR3 is 13 residues. The V and J ends lost 4 bases and 5 bases, in that order; junction bases with no gene match: 4. The CDR3 protein is CSVGGRALDTQYF. The CDR3 DNA sequence: TGCAGCGTTGGCGGGAGGGCCTTAGATACGCAGTATTTT.

V is TRBV5-1 and J is TRBJ2-3; D call uncertain. The CDR3 totals 16 residues. Trimming left V 1 base short and J 4 bases short, with 16 bases between. Germline V gene lookup returns CDR1 SGHRS and CDR2 YFSETQ. The CDR3 is CASSLTRSISADTQYF. The CDR3 DNA follows: TGCGCCAGCAGCTTGACACGTTCAATTAGTGCAGATACGCAGTATTTT.

In its sample, this clonotype was seen a few times. The genes are TRBV29-1 and TRBJ2-3; D gene unclear. V lost 2 bases to trimming and J lost 5 bases, with 14 bases between them. Germline CDR1 SQVTM, CDR2 ANQGSEA. CDR3 length: 14 amino acids. Here the CDR3 reads CSVERTVGGDTQYF. The CDR3 coding sequence is TGCAGCGTTGAACGGACGGTCGGTGGAGATACGCAGTATTTT.

The chain recombines TRBV4-1 with TRBJ2-7; D may match TRBD1 or TRBD2 (5 bases each). The CDR3 is 16 amino acids. Germline lookup yields CDR1 MGHRA and CDR2 YSYEKL. V was trimmed by 0 bases and J by 4 bases, leaving 16 bases between them. The CDR3 sequence is CASSQEWDAMSYEQYF. CDR3 DNA sequence: TGCGCCAGCAGCCAAGAATGGGACGCCATGTCGTACGAGCAGTACTTC.

This clonotype showed up just once. This rearrangement joins TRBV7-2 to TRBJ2-1; the D is unclear. The CDR3 consists of 12 residues. The germline V and J ends were trimmed by 4 bases and 6 bases, with 7 bases remaining between them. Germline-derived CDR1 and CDR2 are SGHTA and FQGNSA. The CDR3: CASSSPCNEQFF. The CDR3 DNA follows: TGTGCCAGCAGCTCTCCGTGCAATGAGCAGTTCTTC.

This clonotype was seen once. This rearrangement joins TRBV5-1 to TRBJ1-3; D ambiguous. Looked up from germline, CDR1 is SGHRS and CDR2 is YFSETQ. V was cut by 3 bases and J by 6 bases, with 4 bases left in between. The CDR3 is 11 residues long. This CDR3 reads CASSYLNTIYF. In DNA, the CDR3 is TGCGCCAGCAGCTATTTAAACACCATATATTTT. The full variable domain, with the rest looked up from reference TRBV5-1 and TRBJ1-3, is KAGVTQTPRYLIKTRGQQVTLSCSPISGHRSVSWYQQTPGQGLQFLFEYFSETQRNKGNFPGRFSGRQFSNSRSEMNVSTLELGDSALYLCASSYLNTIYFGEGSWLTVV.

The CDR3 coding sequence is TGTGCCAGCAACCTACAGGGTGCAAAACTGTTTTTT. Protein product: CASNLQGAKLFF. The chain links TRBV12-3 or TRBV12-4 to TRBJ1-4; weak D call: TRBD1 (6 bases). The CDR3 totals 12 residues. V was clipped by 7 bases and J by 10 bases, with 13 bases between them.

This clonotype was seen just once. The chain joins TRBV27 to TRBJ2-5, with D unresolved. CDR1 is MNHEY and CDR2 is SMNVEV in the germline V gene (reference sequence). This CDR3 comprises 13 residues. V was clipped by 6 bases and J by 5 bases, with 13 bases between them. The CDR3 DNA follows: TGTGCCAGCAGCTTGAGACAAATGGAGACCCAGTACTTC. Translated, it gives CASSLRQMETQYF.

This clonotype has a single count. The rearrangement links TRBV5-1 to TRBJ2-3; D possibly matches TRBD1 or TRBD2 (6 bases each). There are 16 residues in the CDR3. Germline assignment: CDR1 SGHRS and CDR2 YFSETQ. V was trimmed by 0 bases and J by 4 bases, leaving 15 bases between them. CDR3 bases: TGCGCCAGCAGCTTGGTAGTCCAGGAGGGGGCAGATACGCAGTATTTT. It yields the protein CASSLVVQEGADTQYF. The whole variable domain, remainder taken from reference TRBV5-1 and TRBJ2-3, is KAGVTQTPRYLIKTRGQQVTLSCSPISGHRSVSWYQQTPGQGLQFLFEYFSETQRNKGNFPGRFSGRQFSNSRSEMNVSTLELGDSALYLCASSLVVQEGADTQYFGPGTRLTVL.